This T cell receptor (beta chain) was identified in a study of molecular identifiers for immune sequencing clone quantification. This clonotype was counted between two and nine times. Its antigen is not known. Both previously described methods and listed TCR primers were employed to make bulk TCR libraries. TCRdb redid the calling of the PCR reads with MiXCR, one entry per CDR3 protein. This table holds roughly 320,000 distinct CDR3 sequences, roughly 23% found once. Findings and caveats of the study: For effector cells, clones above 20 RNA copies held over 99% of molecules; for naive cells, under 1%. Investigators reportedly could detect spiked Jurkat TCR RNA from one cell among about a million naive cells.

For naive CD8 T cells, sorting used the CD8+CD4-CCR7+CD45RA+ phenotype. The CDR3 has 17 residues. The V gene's germline CDR1 is SEHNR and CDR2 FQNEAQ (reference sequence). Trimming removed 3 bases at V and 1 base at J, with 17 bases between. V is TRBV7-9 and J is TRBJ2-3; D is uncertain. Sequenced input: naive CD8+ T cells from blood, with Jurkat cell RNA spiked in. The subset is: FACS-sorted CD8+CD4-CCR7+CD45RA+ naive T cells. This clonotype was obtained from a human donor in good health. Some libraries in this study had Jurkat cell RNA spiked in. As DNA, the CDR3 is TGTGCCAGCAGCTTCCAACCGGGCTTCCCCGGCACAGATACGCAGTATTTT. It yields the protein CASSFQPGFPGTDTQYF.